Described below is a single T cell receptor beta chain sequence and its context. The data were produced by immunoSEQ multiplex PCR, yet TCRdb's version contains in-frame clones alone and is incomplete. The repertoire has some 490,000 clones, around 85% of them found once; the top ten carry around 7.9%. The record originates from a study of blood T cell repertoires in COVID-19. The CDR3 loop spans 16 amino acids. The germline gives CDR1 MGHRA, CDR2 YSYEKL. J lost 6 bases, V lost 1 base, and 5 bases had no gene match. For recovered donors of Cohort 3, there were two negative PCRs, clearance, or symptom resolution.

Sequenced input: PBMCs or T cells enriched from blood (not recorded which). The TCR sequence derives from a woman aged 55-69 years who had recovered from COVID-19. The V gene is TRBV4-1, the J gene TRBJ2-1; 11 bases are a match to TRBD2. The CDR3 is CASSQVGLAGGNEQFF. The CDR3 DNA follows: TGCGCCAGCAGCCAAGTTGGGCTAGCGGGGGGCAATGAGCAGTTCTTC.